The entry that follows covers one T cell receptor beta chain sequence. As yet, its antigen is unknown. This sample was taken from a study of beta chain features in type 1 diabetes. General study points: More deletions and fewer insertions at VDJ junctions were found in patients with type 1 diabetes.

cDNA synthesis used the whole RNA isolate, giving expressed TCRB sequences. Libraries were prepared by immunoSEQ multiplex PCR; TCRdb keeps only in-frame clonotypes and omits some of them. The sample has some 150,000 clones, over 8.5% seen once. The sequenced sample was central memory CD4+ T cells from blood. The clonotype comes from a young man in good health.

The CDR3 DNA is TGCGCCAGCAGCTCACCTGCAAGACAAACTAGCGGGAGGGCCAATGAGCAGTTCTTC. As protein: CASSSPARQTSGRANEQFF. The chain couples TRBV5-1 to TRBJ2-1; 13 positions agree with TRBD2. CDR1 SGHRS and CDR2 YFSETQ come from the germline V gene. This CDR3 is 19 amino acids long. Trimming removed 3 bases from V and 6 bases from J; junction bases left unmatched: 15.